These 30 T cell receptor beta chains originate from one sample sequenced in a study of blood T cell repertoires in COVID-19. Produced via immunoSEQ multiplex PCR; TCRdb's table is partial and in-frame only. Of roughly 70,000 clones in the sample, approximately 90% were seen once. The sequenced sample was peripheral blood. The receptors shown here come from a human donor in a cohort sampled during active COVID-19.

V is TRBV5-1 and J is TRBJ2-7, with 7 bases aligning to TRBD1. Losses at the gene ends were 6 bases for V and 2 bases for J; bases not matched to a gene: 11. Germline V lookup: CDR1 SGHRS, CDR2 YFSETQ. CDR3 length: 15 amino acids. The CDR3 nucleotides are TGCGCCAGCACCGCCGGGGACAGTCCAACCTACGAGCAGTACTTC. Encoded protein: CASTAGDSPTYEQYF.

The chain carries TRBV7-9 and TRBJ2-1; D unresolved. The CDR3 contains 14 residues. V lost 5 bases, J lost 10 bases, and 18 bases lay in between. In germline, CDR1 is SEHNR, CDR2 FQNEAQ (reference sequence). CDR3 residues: CASSLRLSAEEQFF. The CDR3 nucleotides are TGTGCCAGCAGCCTACGACTTTCCGCTGAAGAGCAGTTCTTC. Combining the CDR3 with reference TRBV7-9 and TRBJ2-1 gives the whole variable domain DTGVSQNPRHKITKRGQNVTFRCDPISEHNRLYWYRQTLGQGPEFLTYFQNEAQLEKSRLLSDRFSAERPKGSFSTLEIQRTEQGDSAMYLCASSLRLSAEEQFFGPGTRLTVL.

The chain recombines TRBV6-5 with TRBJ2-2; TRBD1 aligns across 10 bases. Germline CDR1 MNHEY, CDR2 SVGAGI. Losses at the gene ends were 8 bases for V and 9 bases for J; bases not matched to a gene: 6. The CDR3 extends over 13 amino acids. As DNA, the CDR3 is TGTGCCAGCCGGACAGGGGGAAGTCGGGAGCTGTTTTTT. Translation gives CASRTGGSRELFF.

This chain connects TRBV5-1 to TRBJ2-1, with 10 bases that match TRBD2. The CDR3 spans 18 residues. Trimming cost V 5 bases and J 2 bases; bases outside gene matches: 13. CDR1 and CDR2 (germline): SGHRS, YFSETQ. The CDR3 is CASRPGGLARPTYNEQFF. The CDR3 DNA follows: TGCGCCAGCAGGCCTGGGGGACTAGCGAGACCCACCTACAATGAGCAGTTCTTC.

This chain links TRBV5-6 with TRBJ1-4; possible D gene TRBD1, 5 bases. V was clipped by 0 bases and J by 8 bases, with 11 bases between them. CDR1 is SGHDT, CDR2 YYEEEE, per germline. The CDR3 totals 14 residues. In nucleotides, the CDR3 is TGTGCCAGCAGCTTGGGGCAGGGTAGAGAAAAACTGTTTTTT. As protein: CASSLGQGREKLFF.

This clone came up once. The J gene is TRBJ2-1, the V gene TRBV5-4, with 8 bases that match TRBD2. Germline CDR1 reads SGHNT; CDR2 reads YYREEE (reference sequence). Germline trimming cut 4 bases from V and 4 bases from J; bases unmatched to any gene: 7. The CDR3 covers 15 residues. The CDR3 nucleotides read TGTGCCAGCAGCCCGGGCGGGGGGTGGTACAATGAGCAGTTCTTC. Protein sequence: CASSPGGGWYNEQFF.

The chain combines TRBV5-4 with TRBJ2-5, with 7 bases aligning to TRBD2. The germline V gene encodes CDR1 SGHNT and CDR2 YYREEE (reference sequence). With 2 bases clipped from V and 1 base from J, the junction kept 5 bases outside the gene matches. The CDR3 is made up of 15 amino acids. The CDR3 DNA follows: TGTGCCAGCAGCTTTGACGGGAGGACCCAAGAGACCCAGTACTTC. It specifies CASSFDGRTQETQYF.

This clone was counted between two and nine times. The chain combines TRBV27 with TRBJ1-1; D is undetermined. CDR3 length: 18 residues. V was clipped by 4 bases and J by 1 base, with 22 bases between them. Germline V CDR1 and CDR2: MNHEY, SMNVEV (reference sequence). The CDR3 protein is CASSSLLRPVQENTEAFF. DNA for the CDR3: TGTGCCAGCAGTTCTCTCCTTCGACCGGTGCAGGAGAACACTGAAGCTTTCTTT.

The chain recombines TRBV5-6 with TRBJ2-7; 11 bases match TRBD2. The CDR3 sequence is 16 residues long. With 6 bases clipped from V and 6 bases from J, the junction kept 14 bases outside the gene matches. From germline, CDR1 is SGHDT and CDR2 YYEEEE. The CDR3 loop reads CASKRLAGTTPLEQYF. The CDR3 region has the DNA TGTGCCAGCAAGAGACTAGCGGGAACGACCCCCCTCGAGCAGTACTTC.

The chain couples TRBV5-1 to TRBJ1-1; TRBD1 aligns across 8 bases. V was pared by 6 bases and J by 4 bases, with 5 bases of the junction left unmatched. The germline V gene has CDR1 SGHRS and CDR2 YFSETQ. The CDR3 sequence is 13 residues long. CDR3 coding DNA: TGCGCCAGCACCCAGGGGGCGGGCACTGAAGCTTTCTTT. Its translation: CASTQGAGTEAFF.

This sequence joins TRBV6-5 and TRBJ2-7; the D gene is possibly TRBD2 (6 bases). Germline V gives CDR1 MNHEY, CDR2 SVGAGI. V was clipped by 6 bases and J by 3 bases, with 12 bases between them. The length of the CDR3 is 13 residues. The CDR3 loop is CASRITAGYEQYF. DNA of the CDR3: TGTGCCAGCAGAATCACAGCGGGCTACGAGCAGTACTTC.

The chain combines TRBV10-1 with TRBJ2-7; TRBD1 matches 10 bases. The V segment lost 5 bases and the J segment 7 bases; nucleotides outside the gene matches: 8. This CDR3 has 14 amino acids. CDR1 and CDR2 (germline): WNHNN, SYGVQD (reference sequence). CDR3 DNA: TGCGCCAGCAGTTACCGGGACAGGGGACATGAGCAGTACGTC. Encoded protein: CASSYRDRGHEQYV.

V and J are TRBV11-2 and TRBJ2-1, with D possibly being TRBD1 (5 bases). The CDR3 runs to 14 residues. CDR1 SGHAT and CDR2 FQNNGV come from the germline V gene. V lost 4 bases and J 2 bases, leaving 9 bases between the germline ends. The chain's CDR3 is CASSSDSTYNEQFF. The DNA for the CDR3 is TGTGCCAGCAGCTCCGACAGTACCTACAATGAGCAGTTCTTC. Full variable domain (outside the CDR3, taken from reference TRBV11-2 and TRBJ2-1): EAGVAQSPRYKIIEKRQSVAFWCNPISGHATLYWYQQILGQGPKLLIQFQNNGVVDDSQLPKDRFSAERLKGVDSTLKIQPAKLEDSAVYLCASSSDSTYNEQFFGPGTRLTVL.

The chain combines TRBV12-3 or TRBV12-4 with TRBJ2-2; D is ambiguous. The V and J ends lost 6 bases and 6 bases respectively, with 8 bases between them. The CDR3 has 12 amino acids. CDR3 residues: CASSIEPGELFF. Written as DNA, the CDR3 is TGTGCCAGCAGCATTGAGCCCGGGGAGCTGTTTTTT.

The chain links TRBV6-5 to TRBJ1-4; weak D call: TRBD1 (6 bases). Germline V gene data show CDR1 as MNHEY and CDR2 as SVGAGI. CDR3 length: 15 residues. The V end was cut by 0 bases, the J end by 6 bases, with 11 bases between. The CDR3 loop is CASSYSLAGDEKLFF. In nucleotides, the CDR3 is TGTGCCAGCAGTTACTCCCTTGCAGGGGATGAAAAACTGTTTTTT.

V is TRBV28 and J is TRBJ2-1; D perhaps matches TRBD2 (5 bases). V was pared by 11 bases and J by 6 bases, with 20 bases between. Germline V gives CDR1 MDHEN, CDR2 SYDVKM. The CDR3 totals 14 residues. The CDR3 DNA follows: TGTGCCGGCGGGCCAGCGACTCCTGGCAATGAGCAGTTCTTC. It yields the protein CAGGPATPGNEQFF. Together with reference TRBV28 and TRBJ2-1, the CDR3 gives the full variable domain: DVKVTQSSRYLVKRTGEKVFLECVQDMDHENMFWYRQDPGLGLRLIYFSYDVKMKEKGDIPEGYSVSREKKERFSLILESASTNQTSMYLCAGGPATPGNEQFFGPGTRLTVL.

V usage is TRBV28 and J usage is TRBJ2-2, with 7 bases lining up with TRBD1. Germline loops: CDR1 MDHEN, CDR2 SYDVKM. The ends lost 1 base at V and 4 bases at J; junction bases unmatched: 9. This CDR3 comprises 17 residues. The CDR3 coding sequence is TGTGCCAGCAGTTTATCTTACGGGACAGACCTCACCGGGGAGCTGTTTTTT. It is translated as CASSLSYGTDLTGELFF.

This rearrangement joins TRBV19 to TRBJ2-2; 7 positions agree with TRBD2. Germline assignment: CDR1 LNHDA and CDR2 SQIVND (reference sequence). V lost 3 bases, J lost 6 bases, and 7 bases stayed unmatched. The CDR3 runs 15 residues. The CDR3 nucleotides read TGTGCCAGTAGTATTCAACAAAGCGGGGCCGGGGAGCTGTTTTTT. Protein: CASSIQQSGAGELFF.

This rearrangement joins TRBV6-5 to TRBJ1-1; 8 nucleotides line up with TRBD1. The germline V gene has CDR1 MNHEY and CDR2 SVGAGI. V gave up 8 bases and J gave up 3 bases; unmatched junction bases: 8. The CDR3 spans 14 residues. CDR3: CASEWQGADTEAFF. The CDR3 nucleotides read TGTGCCAGCGAGTGGCAGGGGGCTGACACTGAAGCTTTCTTT.

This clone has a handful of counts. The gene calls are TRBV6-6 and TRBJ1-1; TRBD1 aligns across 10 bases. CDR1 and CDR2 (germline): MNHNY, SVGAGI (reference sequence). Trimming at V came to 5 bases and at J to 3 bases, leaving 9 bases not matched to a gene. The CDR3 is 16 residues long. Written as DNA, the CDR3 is TGTGCCAGCAGTCCCGGACAGGGGGGGGTTCACACTGAAGCTTTCTTT. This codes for CASSPGQGGVHTEAFF.

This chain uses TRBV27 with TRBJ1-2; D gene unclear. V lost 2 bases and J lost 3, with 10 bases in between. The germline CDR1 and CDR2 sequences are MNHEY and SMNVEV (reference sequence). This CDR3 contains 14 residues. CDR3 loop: CASSLGEADYGYTF. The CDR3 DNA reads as TGTGCCAGCAGTTTAGGTGAGGCCGACTATGGCTACACCTTC.

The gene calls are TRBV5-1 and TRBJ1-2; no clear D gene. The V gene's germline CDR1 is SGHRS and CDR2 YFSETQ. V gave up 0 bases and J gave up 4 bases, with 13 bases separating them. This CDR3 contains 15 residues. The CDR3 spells CASSLANWEFYGYTF. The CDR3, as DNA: TGCGCCAGCAGCTTGGCCAACTGGGAGTTCTATGGCTACACCTTC. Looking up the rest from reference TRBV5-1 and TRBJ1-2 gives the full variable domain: KAGVTQTPRYLIKTRGQQVTLSCSPISGHRSVSWYQQTPGQGLQFLFEYFSETQRNKGNFPGRFSGRQFSNSRSEMNVSTLELGDSALYLCASSLANWEFYGYTFGSGTRLTVV.

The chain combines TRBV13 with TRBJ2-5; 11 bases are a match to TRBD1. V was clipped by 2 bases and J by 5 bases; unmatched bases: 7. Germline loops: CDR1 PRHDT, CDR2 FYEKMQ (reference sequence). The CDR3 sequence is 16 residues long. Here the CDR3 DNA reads TGTGCCAGCAGCTTAAAGCGGACAGGGGGCTTGGAGACCCAGTACTTC. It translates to CASSLKRTGGLETQYF.

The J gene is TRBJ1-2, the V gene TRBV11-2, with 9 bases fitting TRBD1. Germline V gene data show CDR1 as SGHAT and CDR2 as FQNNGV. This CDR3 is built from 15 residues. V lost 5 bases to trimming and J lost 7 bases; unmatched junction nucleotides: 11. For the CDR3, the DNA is TGTGCCAGCAGCACGTGGGACAGGGCGGCTAGTGGCTACACCTTC. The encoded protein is CASSTWDRAASGYTF.

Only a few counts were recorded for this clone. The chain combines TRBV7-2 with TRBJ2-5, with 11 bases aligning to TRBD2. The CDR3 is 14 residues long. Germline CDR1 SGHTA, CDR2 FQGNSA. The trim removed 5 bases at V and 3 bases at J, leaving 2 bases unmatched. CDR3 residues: CASSLGLAEETQYF. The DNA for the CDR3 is TGTGCCAGCAGCCTGGGACTAGCGGAAGAGACCCAGTACTTC.

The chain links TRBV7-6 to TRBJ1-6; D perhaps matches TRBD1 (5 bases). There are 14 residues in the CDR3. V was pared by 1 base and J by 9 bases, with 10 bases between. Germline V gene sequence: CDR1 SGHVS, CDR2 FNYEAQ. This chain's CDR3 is CASSLGGDGSPLHF. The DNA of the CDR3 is TGTGCCAGCAGCTTAGGGGGGGATGGTTCACCCCTCCACTTT.

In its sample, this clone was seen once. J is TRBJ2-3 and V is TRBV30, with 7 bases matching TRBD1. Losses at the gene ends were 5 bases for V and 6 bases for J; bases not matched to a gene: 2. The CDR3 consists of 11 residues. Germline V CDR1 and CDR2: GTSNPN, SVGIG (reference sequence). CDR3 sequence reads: CAWEQGDTQYF. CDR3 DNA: TGTGCCTGGGAACAGGGGGATACGCAGTATTTT.

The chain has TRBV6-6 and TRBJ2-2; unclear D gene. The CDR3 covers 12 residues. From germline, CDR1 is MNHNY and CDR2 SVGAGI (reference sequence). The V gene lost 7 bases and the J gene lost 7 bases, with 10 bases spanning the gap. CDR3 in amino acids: CASTLPSGELFF. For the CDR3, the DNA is TGTGCCAGCACTCTCCCTAGCGGGGAGCTGTTTTTT.

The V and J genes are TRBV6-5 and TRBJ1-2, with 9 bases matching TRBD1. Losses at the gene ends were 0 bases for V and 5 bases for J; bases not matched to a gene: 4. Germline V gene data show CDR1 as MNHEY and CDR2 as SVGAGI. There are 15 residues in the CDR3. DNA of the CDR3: TGTGCCAGCAGTTACTCGGACAGGGGACTATATGGCTACACCTTC. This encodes CASSYSDRGLYGYTF.

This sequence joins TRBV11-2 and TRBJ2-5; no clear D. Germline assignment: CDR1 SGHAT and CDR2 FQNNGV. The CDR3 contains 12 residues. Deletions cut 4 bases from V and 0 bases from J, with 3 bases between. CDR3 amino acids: CASSYYQETQYF. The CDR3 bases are TGTGCCAGCAGCTACTACCAAGAGACCCAGTACTTC.